This T cell receptor (beta chain) was sequenced for a study of blood T cell repertoires in COVID-19. Original analysis: Estimation of nucleated cell counts was performed using reference gene primer amplification. Produced via immunoSEQ multiplex PCR; TCRdb's table is partial and in-frame only. That table is the source of V, J and clone size, and D and trimming were worked out from the DNA. The data show under 500,000 clones, 75% to 90% seen once. Germline values: CDR1 SGHTA, CDR2 FQGTGA. This CDR3 region has 14 residues. Losses at the gene ends were 4 bases for V and 2 bases for J; bases not matched to a gene: 2.

The V call is TRBV7-3, the J call TRBJ2-5, with 9 bases fitting TRBD1. The TCR was taken from a man under 40 who had recovered from COVID-19. The source material was PBMCs or T cells enriched from blood (not recorded which). CDR3 nucleotide sequence: TGTGCCAGCAGCTCCGGGACAGGGCAAGAGACCCAGTACTTC. It codes for CASSSGTGQETQYF.